Below are 12 T cell receptor beta chains sequenced from a single sample in a study of post-analysis software for immune sequencing data. Points from the study as a whole: Included in a set of a handful of TRBV segments more frequent in patients than controls were TRBV5-6, TRBV5-1 and TRBV20-1.

The antigens for these receptors are not known. Unique molecular identifiers featured in each of the TCR beta cDNA libraries. TCRdb re-derived calls from the PCR reads in MiXCR, one entry per CDR3 protein. The sample includes around 190,000 distinct CDR3 sequences, 29% seen only once; the top ten take roughly 3.4%. The specimen sequenced was blood. The origin of the receptors is a girl between 2 and 17 years old with multiple sclerosis.

This clonotype occurred many times. The J gene is TRBJ2-7, the V gene TRBV15; D possibly uses TRBD1 or TRBD2 (5 bases each). The germline V gene encodes CDR1 LNHNV and CDR2 YYDKDF (reference sequence). V gave up 0 bases and J gave up 0 bases, with 15 bases separating them. The CDR3 contains 17 residues. The CDR3 is CATSRDTKGTASYEQYF. The CDR3, as DNA: TGTGCCACCAGCAGAGATACTAAGGGGACGGCCTCCTACGAGCAGTACTTC.

This clonotype was observed at least ten times. This chain joins TRBV9 and TRBJ1-2; D is unclear. Trimming cost V 4 bases and J 1 base, with 14 bases left between them. Germline CDR1 is SGDLS and CDR2 is YYNGEE. This CDR3 spans 15 amino acids. This chain's CDR3 is CASSPSDRRNYGYTF. CDR3 DNA sequence: TGTGCCAGCAGCCCGAGTGATAGGCGTAACTATGGCTACACCTTC.

This clonotype appeared many times. The chain employs TRBV27 and TRBJ2-7; TRBD2 matches 11 bases. The CDR3 length is 14 residues. Germline trimming cut 3 bases from V and 8 bases from J; bases unmatched to any gene: 6. Germline V CDR1 and CDR2: MNHEY, SMNVEV (reference sequence). In DNA, the CDR3 is TGTGCCAGCAGTTTTACTAGCGGGAGCACTCAGCAGTACTTC. Amino acid sequence: CASSFTSGSTQQYF.

At least ten counts were recorded for this clonotype. The chain combines TRBV10-2 with TRBJ2-1; D call uncertain. CDR3 length: 16 residues. Germline V gene data show CDR1 as WSHSY and CDR2 as SAAADI. The V and J ends lost 5 bases and 3 bases respectively, with 17 bases between them. CDR3 residues: CASSPTDDPNYNEQFF. The DNA for the CDR3 is TGCGCCAGCAGTCCGACCGATGATCCTAACTACAATGAGCAGTTCTTC.

This clonotype has more than one count but fewer than ten. V usage is TRBV7-9 and J usage is TRBJ1-1, with D unresolved. This CDR3 is built from 12 residues. Germline V gene data show CDR1 as SEHNR and CDR2 as FQNEAQ (reference sequence). Trimming removed 7 bases at V and 5 bases at J, with 11 bases between. CDR3 nucleotide sequence: TGTGCCAGCAAGGTCCCGGGGACTGAAGCTTTCTTT. As protein: CASKVPGTEAFF.

This clonotype has a count of ten or more. The V call is TRBV29-1, the J call TRBJ2-1; 14 positions agree with TRBD2. Trimming removed 8 bases from V and 1 base from J; junction bases left unmatched: 10. The CDR3 has 17 amino acids. The germline V gene encodes CDR1 SQVTM and CDR2 ANQGSEA. CDR3 loop: CSTSRGLAGESYNEQFF. In nucleotides, the CDR3 is TGCAGCACCTCCAGGGGACTAGCGGGAGAATCCTACAATGAGCAGTTCTTC.

The chain is built from TRBV7-3 and TRBJ2-1; a weak D match, TRBD1 (6 bases). Gene TRBJ2-7 matches the end of the DNA better, so the J call may be wrong. Germline lookup yields CDR1 SGHTA and CDR2 FQGTGA. The CDR3 contains 15 residues. CDR3 loop: CASSVNTGTYNEQYF. In DNA form, the CDR3 reads TGTGCCAGCAGCGTGAACACAGGGACCTACAATGAGCAGTACTTC.

This sequence joins TRBV7-3 and TRBJ1-6, with 8 bases identical to TRBD1. The CDR3 extends over 15 amino acids. With V trimmed by 5 bases and J by 7 bases, 7 bases remained unmatched. Germline CDR1 reads SGHTA; CDR2 reads FQGTGA. In DNA, the CDR3 is TGTGCCAGCAGCATGACAGGGGAGAGGAATTCACCCCTCCACTTT. Translated: CASSMTGERNSPLHF.

To note about this clonotype: This sequence may be a read error, since a much larger clone differs from it by one base. The chain carries TRBV27 and TRBJ2-5; D unresolved. The J call could be wrong; TRBJ2-1 is a better fit for the DNA end. Germline lookup yields CDR1 MNHEY and CDR2 SMNVEV (reference sequence). The CDR3 is made up of 14 amino acids. CDR3 amino acids: CASAPRRRPETQFF. Written as DNA, the CDR3 is TGTGCCAGCGCACCAAGGAGACGACCAGAGACCCAGTTCTTC.

Concerning this clonotype: The junction shows a germline mismatch at one end, possibly a read error. The rearrangement uses TRBV7-2 and TRBJ2-1, with D possibly TRBD1 on 5 matching bases. CDR1 and CDR2 (germline): SGHTA, FQGNSA. The CDR3 totals 14 residues. The CDR3 coding sequence is TGTGCCTGCAGCTTTTTTCTAGGGGCCAATGGGCAGTTCTTC. Translated, it gives CACSFFLGANGQFF.

This clonotype was seen more than once but under ten times. The chain employs TRBV3-1 and TRBJ2-5, with 8 bases lining up with TRBD1. TRBJ2-7 matches the DNA end more closely, so the J call is doubtful. The CDR3 has 14 residues. The germline V gene has CDR1 LGHDT and CDR2 YNNKEL (reference sequence). CDR3 sequence: CASRRTGKIDEQYF. CDR3 DNA: TGTGCCAGCAGACGGACAGGGAAAATCGACGAGCAGTACTTC.

This clonotype has a handful of counts. The chain links TRBV2 to TRBJ2-7, with 9 bases matching TRBD1. The junction had 6 bases not matched to a gene; V was cut back by 8 bases and J by 1 base. Per germline, CDR1 SNHLY and CDR2 FYNNEI. CDR3 size: 14 residues. In nucleotides, the CDR3 is TGTGCCAGCGAAGGACAGGGGAGTTCCTACGAGCAGTACTTC. This encodes CASEGQGSSYEQYF.